The clone carrying this TCR beta chain was found a few times. The antigen is unknown. It was with unique molecular identifiers that the TCRbeta library was prepared. TCRdb fed the PCR reads into MiXCR, producing one record per CDR3 protein. The sample consists of about 120,000 distinct CDR3 sequences, roughly 23% of them appearing once. The sample belongs to a study of T-cell reconstitution after alpha-beta-depleted transplantation in children. Overall study results and limits: Some patients' high day-60 TCRbeta diversity was attributed to recipient cells surviving conditioning.

The CDR3 totals 16 residues. The germline gives CDR1 DFQATT, CDR2 SNEGSKA (reference sequence). Trimming took 1 base from V and 3 from J; bases not matched to a gene: 6. The TCR was taken from a male patient aged 2 to 10 who had a stem cell transplant for chronic granulomatous disease, so the T cells may come from the graft donor. Sample: PBMCs, mostly from graft donor cells, taken 180 days after TCRalphabeta/CD19-depleted stem cell transplant. V and J are TRBV20-1 and TRBJ1-3, with 10 bases fitting TRBD1. CDR3 DNA sequence: TGCAGTGCTAGAGTGTCGACAGGGGGCTTTGGAAACACCATATATTTT. It is translated as CSARVSTGGFGNTIYF.